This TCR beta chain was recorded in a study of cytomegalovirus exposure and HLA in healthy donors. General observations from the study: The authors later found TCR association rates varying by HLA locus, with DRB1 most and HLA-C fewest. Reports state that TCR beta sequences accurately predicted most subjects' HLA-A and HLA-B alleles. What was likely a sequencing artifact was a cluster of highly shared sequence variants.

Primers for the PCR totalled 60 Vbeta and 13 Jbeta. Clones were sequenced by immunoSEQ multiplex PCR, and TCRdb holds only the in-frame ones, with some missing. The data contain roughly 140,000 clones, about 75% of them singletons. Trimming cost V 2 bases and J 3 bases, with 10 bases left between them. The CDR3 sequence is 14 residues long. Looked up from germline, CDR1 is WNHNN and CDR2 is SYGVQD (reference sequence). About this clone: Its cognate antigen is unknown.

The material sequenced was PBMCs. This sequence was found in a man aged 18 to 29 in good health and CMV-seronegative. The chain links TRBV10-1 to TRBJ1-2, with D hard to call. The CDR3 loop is CASSELPADYGYTF. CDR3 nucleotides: TGCGCCAGCAGTGAGCTCCCAGCGGACTATGGCTACACCTTC.